The 18 T cell receptor beta chains reported below all come from one sample, sequenced in a study of cytomegalovirus exposure and HLA in healthy donors. PCR used 60 Vbeta primers and 13 Jbeta primers. TCRdb's table, derived via immunoSEQ multiplex PCR, lists solely in-frame clones and lacks some. The sample has 85,000 to 130,000 clones, about 80% seen once. Sequencing was performed on PBMCs. The origin of the receptors is a woman aged 40 to 55 in good health and CMV-seronegative.

The rearrangement links TRBV28 to TRBJ2-5; TRBD2 aligns across 7 bases. This CDR3 is 20 amino acids long. V was clipped by 3 bases and J by 1 base; unmatched bases: 20. CDR1 and CDR2 (germline): MDHEN, SYDVKM. Here the CDR3 reads CASSFLGAGVEEGIQETQYF. The DNA for the CDR3 is TGTGCCAGCAGTTTTTTAGGGGCGGGAGTTGAGGAGGGGATCCAAGAGACCCAGTACTTC.

This chain links TRBV5-6 with TRBJ2-7; 9 positions agree with TRBD1. CDR1 SGHDT and CDR2 YYEEEE come from the germline V gene. The CDR3 extends over 12 amino acids. The V gene end was trimmed by 3 bases and the J gene end by 8 bases; junction bases not matched to a gene: 3. CDR3 bases: TGTGCCAGCAGCTGGGACAGGGTAAAGCAGTACTTC. This translates into CASSWDRVKQYF.

The chain combines TRBV18 with TRBJ1-2; 7 nucleotides align to TRBD1. Germline values: CDR1 KGHSH, CDR2 LQKENI. With 6 bases clipped from V and 5 bases from J, the junction kept 6 bases outside the gene matches. This CDR3 has 13 residues. CDR3 protein: CASSLGTAYGYTF. In DNA form, the CDR3 reads TGTGCCAGCTCCCTCGGGACAGCGTATGGCTACACCTTC.

The chain combines TRBV4-3 with TRBJ1-1; D is uncertain. Trimming took 1 base from V and 4 from J, leaving 16 bases between them. The CDR3 runs to 16 residues. Germline CDR1 and CDR2: LGHNA and YSLEER. The CDR3 nucleotides read TGCGCCAGCAGCCAAGGTGTTATTGGACTCGGCACTGAAGCTTTCTTT. Residues: CASSQGVIGLGTEAFF.

This chain connects TRBV7-3 to TRBJ1-2, with D unresolved. There are 14 residues in the CDR3. CDR1 SGHTA and CDR2 FQGTGA come from the germline V gene. Trimming took 5 bases from V and 13 from J, leaving 23 bases between them. This chain's CDR3 is CASSPTPGSEISTF. The CDR3 region has the DNA TGTGCCAGCAGCCCCACCCCAGGCTCCGAAATAAGCACCTTC.

At least ten counts were recorded for this clone. The CDR3 bases are TGTGCCAGCAGCCAATATCAGCGGGAGGGGAGCACAGATACGCAGTATTTT. Protein product: CASSQYQREGSTDTQYF. The J gene is TRBJ2-3, the V gene TRBV4-2; 10 bases line up with TRBD2. CDR1 and CDR2 (germline): LGHNA, YNFKEQ. Unmatched junction bases numbered 5, after V lost 2 bases and J lost 0 bases. This CDR3 has 17 amino acids.

This clone was found once. Other nucleotide sequences from this sample produce the same CDR3. CDR3 nucleotides: TGCGCCAGCAGCTTACAGCAGGGAAACACTGAAGCTTTCTTT. This translates into CASSLQQGNTEAFF. The chain employs TRBV5-1 and TRBJ1-1; D is possibly TRBD1 (5 bases). Germline CDR1 SGHRS, CDR2 YFSETQ. V lost 2 bases to trimming and J lost 2 bases, with 10 bases between them. This CDR3 has 14 amino acids. The full variable domain, in which reference TRBV5-1 and TRBJ1-1 provide the parts outside the CDR3, is KAGVTQTPRYLIKTRGQQVTLSCSPISGHRSVSWYQQTPGQGLQFLFEYFSETQRNKGNFPGRFSGRQFSNSRSEMNVSTLELGDSALYLCASSLQQGNTEAFFGQGTRLTVV.

This chain links TRBV5-4 with TRBJ2-3; 11 nucleotides agree with TRBD2. CDR1 is SGHNT and CDR2 is YYREEE in the germline V gene (reference sequence). The CDR3 length is 18 residues. V was clipped by 2 bases and J by 5 bases; unmatched bases: 13. CDR3 in amino acids: CASSLGTSGQGTGDTQYF. CDR3 in DNA: TGTGCCAGCAGCTTAGGGACTAGCGGACAAGGCACGGGAGATACGCAGTATTTT.

This chain links TRBV28 with TRBJ1-2; no clear D. V shed 2 bases and J shed 6 bases, with 10 bases lying between them. This CDR3 is built from 13 residues. The germline V gene encodes CDR1 MDHEN and CDR2 SYDVKM. The CDR3 loop reads CASSLPPSDGYTF. CDR3 bases: TGTGCCAGCAGTTTACCTCCCAGCGATGGCTACACCTTC.

The genes are TRBV18 and TRBJ2-7; 9 nucleotides align to TRBD1. The V segment lost 5 bases and the J segment 2 bases; nucleotides outside the gene matches: 7. Germline V gene lookup returns CDR1 KGHSH and CDR2 LQKENI. This CDR3 has 15 amino acids. CDR3 in DNA: TGTGCCAGCTCAGGTAGGACAGGGGCAACCTACGAGCAGTACTTC. Translated: CASSGRTGATYEQYF.

As DNA, the CDR3 is TGTGCCACCAGCAGAGAGGGCGGGAGCATCCACGAGCAGTACTTC. The encoded protein is CATSREGGSIHEQYF. This chain connects TRBV15 to TRBJ2-7; TRBD2 agrees at 7 bases. With 0 bases clipped from V and 5 bases from J, the junction kept 7 bases outside the gene matches. The CDR3 is 15 amino acids. Germline loops: CDR1 LNHNV, CDR2 YYDKDF (reference sequence).

For this clone: An end of the junction differs from the germline gene, which may be a read error. The chain combines TRBV7-9 with TRBJ1-2, with 7 bases identical to TRBD1. The germline CDR1 and CDR2 sequences are SEHNR and FQNEAQ (reference sequence). The CDR3 sequence is 15 residues long. CDR3 in DNA: TGTTCCAGCAGCTTAGGGGGCAGGCATAACTATGGCTACACCTTC. Translating it yields CSSSLGGRHNYGYTF. The full variable domain, rest sourced from reference TRBV7-9 and TRBJ1-2, is DTGVSQNPRHKITKRGQNVTFRCDPISEHNRLYWYRQTLGQGPEFLTYFQNEAQLEKSRLLSDRFSAERPKGSFSTLEIQRTEQGDSAMYLCSSSLGGRHNYGYTFGSGTRLTVV.

This clone was detected a few times. The V and J genes are TRBV27 and TRBJ1-5; D is possibly TRBD1 (5 bases). The CDR3 length is 14 residues. Germline-derived CDR1 and CDR2 are MNHEY and SMNVEV (reference sequence). Trimming shortened V by 5 bases and J by 0 bases, and 8 bases separated the two germline ends. The CDR3: CASSLQGSNQPQHF. Here the CDR3 DNA reads TGTGCCAGCAGTCTTCAGGGTAGCAATCAGCCCCAGCATTTT.

The CDR3 bases are TGTGCCAGTAGGGGGACAGGCTATGGCTACACCTTC. This sequence encodes CASRGTGYGYTF. The genes are TRBV19 and TRBJ1-2, with 8 nucleotides matching TRBD1. Germline lookup yields CDR1 LNHDA and CDR2 SQIVND (reference sequence). With V trimmed by 6 bases and J by 4 bases, 1 base remained unmatched. The CDR3 contains 12 residues.

The chain employs TRBV29-1 and TRBJ2-3; 9 bases agree with TRBD1. Germline CDR1 is SQVTM and CDR2 is ANQGSEA. V was clipped by 5 bases and J by 2 bases; unmatched bases: 8. The CDR3 has 15 amino acids. The CDR3 DNA sequence: TGCAGCGTTAGAGGACAGGGGAGATTCACAGATACGCAGTATTTT. Translated, it gives CSVRGQGRFTDTQYF.

This clone has at least ten counts. The chain recombines TRBV6-4 with TRBJ2-7, with a possible D match to TRBD1 (5 bases). The CDR3 length is 11 residues. Germline V gene lookup returns CDR1 MRHNA and CDR2 SNTAGT. V dropped 9 bases and J dropped 4 bases, with 10 bases sitting between them. The CDR3 DNA reads TGTGCCAGAGGACACCTATACGAGCAGTACTTC. The encoded protein is CARGHLYEQYF.

DNA of the CDR3: TGTGTCTGTGGGGACTCAAGCACCGGGGAGCTGTTTTTT. Amino acid sequence: CVCGDSSTGELFF. The chain joins TRBV28 to TRBJ2-2; D might be TRBD2 (6 bases). The CDR3 is made up of 13 amino acids. Germline CDR1 MDHEN, CDR2 SYDVKM.

Of note for this clone: The sample holds other DNA sequences that translate to the same CDR3. This rearrangement joins TRBV10-3 to TRBJ1-1; D is unclear. The germline gives CDR1 ENHRY, CDR2 SYGVKD. The CDR3 is made up of 14 amino acids. Trimming removed 0 bases from V and 1 base from J, with 6 bases in between. CDR3 nucleotides: TGTGCCATCAGTGAGTCGGCCTGGAACACTGAAGCTTTCTTT. This codes for CAISESAWNTEAFF.